This T cell receptor beta chain is from a study of blood T cell repertoires in COVID-19. Study context: The United States, Italy and Spain provided the acute and convalescent COVID-19 samples. PBMCs, B-cell-depleted T cells, or T cells provided the cDNA or gDNA that made up the material.

Study processing details: Using reference gene primer amplification, nucleated cell counts were estimated. This table comes from immunoSEQ multiplex PCR, and its TCRdb copy is limited to in-frame clones, with some not included. V and J calls and clone size are copied from that table; D and trimming were computed from the DNA. Here the sample spans 200,000 to 250,000 clones, 75% to 85% being singletons. Trimming pared 1 base from V and 2 bases from J, leaving 10 bases between. There are 14 residues in the CDR3. The sequencing sample was made of peripheral blood. The chain is built from TRBV5-3 and TRBJ2-7; D not resolved. TRBV5-3 is designated an ORF whose function remains uncertain. This sequence was found in a man aged 50 to 60 with active or convalescent COVID-19. The CDR3 loop reads CARSLMAAPYEQYV. In DNA form, the CDR3 reads TGTGCCAGAAGCTTGATGGCCGCTCCCTACGAGCAGTACGTC.